These 14 T cell receptor beta chains were sequenced from one sample in a study of T-cell reconstitution after alpha-beta-depleted transplantation in children. Unique molecular identifiers were used to barcode this TCRbeta library. One entry per CDR3 protein results from TCRdb running MiXCR on the PCR reads. The repertoire has more than 400,000 distinct CDR3 sequences, over 9.5% of them found once; the top ten carry 14%. The sequencing used PBMCs, mostly from graft donor cells, collected 180 days after TCRalphabeta/CD19-depleted stem cell transplant. These receptors were obtained from a female patient aged 2-15 years who had a stem cell transplant for aplastic anemia, so the T cells may come from the graft donor.

The V and J genes are TRBV12-3 or TRBV12-4 and TRBJ2-3; 8 bases line up with TRBD1. The V segment lost 1 base and the J segment 10 bases; nucleotides outside the gene matches: 4. This CDR3 has 13 residues. CDR3 sequence (DNA): TGTGCCAGCAGTTTAGTGGGACAGGAGCCGCAGTATTTT. This translates into CASSLVGQEPQYF.

This clonotype was detected a few times. The rearrangement uses TRBV20-1 and TRBJ2-2; 10 bases line up with TRBD2. The CDR3 is made up of 17 amino acids. CDR1 and CDR2 from the germline V gene are DFQATT and SNEGSKA (reference sequence). Losses at the gene ends were 1 base for V and 1 base for J; bases not matched to a gene: 6. As DNA, the CDR3 is TGCAGTGCTAGAGCCCGCGGACTAGCGGAGAACACCGGGGAGCTGTTTTTT. Its translation is CSARARGLAENTGELFF.

The V call is TRBV12-3 or TRBV12-4, the J call TRBJ2-4; 9 bases are shared with TRBD2. V was pared by 7 bases and J by 3 bases, with 19 bases of the junction left unmatched. The CDR3 has 19 residues. The CDR3 region has the DNA TGTGCCAGCATCCAAGGACTAGCGCCACTGGGATATAGCAAAAACATTCAGTACTTC. Its protein is CASIQGLAPLGYSKNIQYF.

The chain has TRBV5-1 and TRBJ2-3; 9 nucleotides match TRBD2. Trimming cost V 0 bases and J 2 bases; bases outside gene matches: 7. The germline V gene has CDR1 SGHRS and CDR2 YFSETQ. This CDR3 spans 17 amino acids. CDR3 nucleotides: TGCGCCAGCAGCTTGGCGCGGGAGGGCTATTTCACAGATACGCAGTATTTT. Protein: CASSLAREGYFTDTQYF.

J is TRBJ2-2 and V is TRBV2; D might be TRBD1 (6 bases). The CDR3 consists of 12 residues. CDR1 and CDR2 (germline): SNHLY, FYNNEI. Trimming cost V 5 bases and J 7 bases, with 8 bases left between them. In DNA, the CDR3 is TGTGCCAGCAGTCAACAGGGCGGGGAGCTGTTTTTT. Translating it yields CASSQQGGELFF.

The chain uses TRBV19 and TRBJ2-4; D remains unclear. V lost 8 bases to trimming and J lost 5 bases, with 13 bases between them. The CDR3 sequence is 13 residues long. Germline assignment: CDR1 LNHDA and CDR2 SQIVND (reference sequence). CDR3 bases: TGTGCCAGTCACCACGCCTGGGAAAACATTCAGTACTTC. Translation gives CASHHAWENIQYF.

This clonotype showed up just a few times. The genes are TRBV5-1 and TRBJ1-2, with 8 positions matching TRBD1. Trimming at V came to 4 bases and at J to 6 bases, leaving 8 bases not matched to a gene. From germline, CDR1 is SGHRS and CDR2 YFSETQ. This CDR3 spans 14 amino acids. The CDR3 DNA is TGCGCCAGCAGCCTGGGACAGGTTCGGGATGGCTACACCTTC. As protein: CASSLGQVRDGYTF.

The chain links TRBV5-1 to TRBJ2-5, with 7 bases aligning to TRBD1. Germline V gene lookup returns CDR1 SGHRS and CDR2 YFSETQ. The V gene end was trimmed by 5 bases and the J gene end by 4 bases; junction bases not matched to a gene: 11. The CDR3 is 15 residues long. The CDR3 coding sequence is TGCGCCAGCAGTCTGATGACTACAGGGGCAGAGACCCAGTACTTC. This gives the protein CASSLMTTGAETQYF. The variable domain in full, completed from reference TRBV5-1 and TRBJ2-5, reads KAGVTQTPRYLIKTRGQQVTLSCSPISGHRSVSWYQQTPGQGLQFLFEYFSETQRNKGNFPGRFSGRQFSNSRSEMNVSTLELGDSALYLCASSLMTTGAETQYFGPGTRLLVL.

The J gene is TRBJ1-5, the V gene TRBV19; D gene unclear. The V gene lost 6 bases and the J gene lost 3 bases, with 12 bases spanning the gap. The CDR3 is 14 amino acids. Per the germline V gene, CDR1 is LNHDA and CDR2 is SQIVND (reference sequence). CDR3 sequence (DNA): TGTGCCAGTAGCCCCCGGAGACCCAATCAGCCCCAGCATTTT. It is translated as CASSPRRPNQPQHF.

This clonotype was seen only a few times. The rearrangement joins TRBV14 to TRBJ2-5, with a possible D match to TRBD1 (6 bases). The V end lost 4 bases, the J end lost 3 bases, and 9 bases lay between the germline ends. Per germline, CDR1 SGHDN and CDR2 FVKESK. This CDR3 has 13 residues. The CDR3 sequence is CASSRRTEETQYF. Written as DNA, the CDR3 is TGTGCCAGCAGCCGACGGACAGAAGAGACCCAGTACTTC.

CDR3 region: CASSYSEHSNTGELFF. Written as DNA, the CDR3 is TGTGCCAGCAGTTACTCGGAACATTCCAACACCGGGGAGCTGTTTTTT. V usage is TRBV6-5 and J usage is TRBJ2-2; no definite D call. The CDR3 is 16 residues long. Germline V gene sequence: CDR1 MNHEY, CDR2 SVGAGI. Trimming cost V 0 bases and J 2 bases, with 10 bases left between them.

The genes are TRBV28 and TRBJ2-1; 7 nucleotides align to TRBD2. Germline V lookup: CDR1 MDHEN, CDR2 SYDVKM. Germline trimming cut 2 bases from V and 3 bases from J; bases unmatched to any gene: 4. The CDR3 is 15 amino acids. The CDR3 DNA sequence: TGTGCCAGCAGTTTAGTCGGGAGGAACTACAATGAGCAGTTCTTC. Protein sequence: CASSLVGRNYNEQFF.

Only a few counts were recorded for this clonotype. This CDR3 reads CSPSPWQGDSYEQYV. DNA of the CDR3: TGCAGTCCTTCTCCCTGGCAGGGGGACTCCTACGAGCAGTACGTC. The chain links TRBV20-1 to TRBJ2-7; 7 positions agree with TRBD1. The V and J ends lost 8 bases and 0 bases, in that order; junction bases with no gene match: 13. Looked up from germline, CDR1 is DFQATT and CDR2 is SNEGSKA (reference sequence). The CDR3 is 15 amino acids.

V usage is TRBV9 and J usage is TRBJ2-1, with TRBD2 matching 10 bases. This CDR3 has 15 residues. With 4 bases clipped from V and 2 bases from J, the junction kept 3 bases outside the gene matches. The germline CDR1 and CDR2 sequences are SGDLS and YYNGEE. The CDR3 sequence: CASSLAGDTYNEQFF. In DNA form, the CDR3 reads TGTGCCAGCAGCCTAGCGGGAGACACCTACAATGAGCAGTTCTTC. Together with reference TRBV9 and TRBJ2-1, the CDR3 gives the full variable domain: DSGVTQTPKHLITATGQRVTLRCSPRSGDLSVYWYQQSLDQGLQFLIQYYNGEERAKGNILERFSAQQFPDLHSELNLSSLELGDSALYFCASSLAGDTYNEQFFGPGTRLTVL.